Presented here are 30 T cell receptor beta chains from one specimen sequenced in a study of blood T cell repertoires in COVID-19. TCRdb's table, derived via immunoSEQ multiplex PCR, lists solely in-frame clones and lacks some. Counted here are about 130,000 clones, roughly 83% occurring once; the ten biggest clones make up about a sixth. Specimen: peripheral blood. The receptors come from a woman aged 45-65 years with acute or convalescent COVID-19.

This CDR3 reads CASSARVDNYNSPLHF. CDR3 nucleotides: TGTGCCAGCAGCGCCAGGGTGGACAACTATAATTCACCCCTCCACTTT. The V gene is TRBV9, the J gene TRBJ1-6, with a possible D match to TRBD1 (5 bases). V lost 3 bases to trimming and J lost 3 bases, with 13 bases between them. The CDR3 contains 16 residues. CDR1 SGDLS and CDR2 YYNGEE come from the germline V gene.

The gene calls are TRBV2 and TRBJ1-1, with 9 bases aligning to TRBD1. J lost 1 base, V lost 8 bases, and 11 bases had no gene match. From germline, CDR1 is SNHLY and CDR2 FYNNEI. This CDR3 comprises 16 residues. This CDR3 is CASRTWDRAANTEAFF. As DNA, the CDR3 is TGTGCCAGCCGAACCTGGGACAGGGCGGCGAACACTGAAGCTTTCTTT.

This chain joins TRBV6-1 and TRBJ2-4; D is undetermined. Germline loops: CDR1 MNHNS, CDR2 SASEGT. The CDR3 is made up of 14 amino acids. The V gene lost 3 bases and the J gene lost 6 bases, with 12 bases spanning the gap. In DNA, the CDR3 is TGTGCCAGCAGTGAGCAAGCAGGTGGAAACATTCAGTACTTC. Its protein product is CASSEQAGGNIQYF.

CDR3 residues: CASTEGDKRSDTQYF. CDR3 DNA: TGCGCCAGCACAGAGGGGGATAAACGTTCAGATACGCAGTATTTT. The J gene is TRBJ2-3, the V gene TRBV5-1, with a possible D match to TRBD1 (6 bases). Trimming pared 6 bases from V and 4 bases from J, leaving 18 bases between. There are 15 residues in the CDR3. The germline gives CDR1 SGHRS, CDR2 YFSETQ.

The chain joins TRBV9 to TRBJ1-2; TRBD1 agrees at 7 bases. Trimming took 4 bases from V and 7 from J; bases not matched to a gene: 7. There are 13 residues in the CDR3. Germline-derived CDR1 and CDR2 are SGDLS and YYNGEE. The CDR3 nucleotides read TGTGCCAGCAGCCCCGGGACAGTTCTTGGCTACACCTTC. This translates into CASSPGTVLGYTF.

This chain uses TRBV28 with TRBJ1-2, with 9 bases fitting TRBD1. V was clipped by 6 bases and J by 4 bases; unmatched bases: 12. Germline V gives CDR1 MDHEN, CDR2 SYDVKM. The CDR3 totals 16 residues. CDR3: CASSFRTGVLVYGYTF. The CDR3 DNA reads as TGTGCCAGCAGCTTCCGGACAGGGGTCTTGGTCTATGGCTACACCTTC.

V usage is TRBV14 and J usage is TRBJ1-2; TRBD1 matches at 12 bases. CDR3 length: 16 amino acids. J gave up 4 bases and V 0 bases, and 3 bases lay outside the gene matches. CDR1 and CDR2 from the germline V gene are SGHDN and FVKESK. The CDR3 loop reads CASSQDGGQGAYGYTF. DNA of the CDR3: TGTGCCAGCAGCCAAGACGGGGGACAGGGGGCCTATGGCTACACCTTC.

The chain couples TRBV4-1 to TRBJ2-3, with 7 positions matching TRBD1. Per germline, CDR1 MGHRA and CDR2 YSYEKL. With 3 bases clipped from V and 4 bases from J, the junction kept 7 bases outside the gene matches. The CDR3 runs 15 residues. CDR3 in DNA: TGCGCCAGCAGCCACCCTGACAGGGCAGCAGATACGCAGTATTTT. Its protein product is CASSHPDRAADTQYF.

The rearrangement joins TRBV19 to TRBJ1-5, with D possibly being TRBD1 (6 bases). V lost 3 bases and J 6 bases, leaving 12 bases between the germline ends. Germline V gene data show CDR1 as LNHDA and CDR2 as SQIVND (reference sequence). The CDR3 totals 14 residues. The CDR3 DNA follows: TGTGCCAGTAGTATCGGACAGACAACTCAGCCCCAGCATTTT. Translated, it gives CASSIGQTTQPQHF.

J is TRBJ1-5 and V is TRBV2, with D unresolved. The CDR3 has 15 residues. The V end lost 0 bases, the J end lost 2 bases, and 8 bases lay between the germline ends. Germline lookup yields CDR1 SNHLY and CDR2 FYNNEI. CDR3 in amino acids: CASSEARWGNQPQHF. DNA of the CDR3: TGTGCCAGCAGTGAAGCGCGGTGGGGCAATCAGCCCCAGCATTTT.

This clone was detected only a few times. This chain links TRBV5-1 with TRBJ2-2; D is undetermined. Trimming pared 0 bases from V and 4 bases from J, leaving 7 bases between. Germline V gene data show CDR1 as SGHRS and CDR2 as YFSETQ. CDR3 size: 14 residues. This CDR3 reads CASSLAIGTGELFF. DNA for the CDR3: TGCGCCAGCAGCTTGGCCATCGGCACCGGGGAGCTGTTTTTT.

This clone was observed a single time. The chain is built from TRBV6-6 and TRBJ2-7, with TRBD2 matching over 8 bases. Unmatched junction bases numbered 12, after V lost 7 bases and J lost 7 bases. The germline CDR1 and CDR2 sequences are MNHNY and SVGAGI (reference sequence). This CDR3 comprises 14 residues. The DNA of the CDR3 is TGTGCCAGCACTCGGGGTAGCGGGGCCTTGGAGCAGTACTTC. Its protein product is CASTRGSGALEQYF.

The chain carries TRBV25-1 and TRBJ2-1; 10 nucleotides align to TRBD1. The CDR3 has 17 residues. V was pared by 3 bases and J by 6 bases, with 11 bases of the junction left unmatched. CDR1 and CDR2 from the germline V gene are MGHDK and SYGVNS. Written as DNA, the CDR3 is TGTGCCAGCAGTGAGACACCCGGGACAGGGGTCCCCAATGAGCAGTTCTTC. Translating it yields CASSETPGTGVPNEQFF. Looking up the rest from reference TRBV25-1 and TRBJ2-1 gives the full variable domain: EADIYQTPRYLVIGTGKKITLECSQTMGHDKMYWYQQDPGMELHLIHYSYGVNSTEKGDLSSESTVSRIRTEHFPLTLESARPSHTSQYLCASSETPGTGVPNEQFFGPGTRLTVL.

This chain connects TRBV18 to TRBJ1-1; perhaps TRBD1 as D (5 bases). CDR3 length: 18 residues. CDR1 is KGHSH and CDR2 is LQKENI in the germline V gene. The V end was cut by 1 base, the J end by 0 bases, with 18 bases between. The CDR3 region has the DNA TGTGCCAGCTCACCACGTTACAGCGGGGACCTAATGAACACTGAAGCTTTCTTT. Protein product: CASSPRYSGDLMNTEAFF.

This rearrangement joins TRBV5-1 to TRBJ2-7, with a tentative D call TRBD1 (5 bases). The V gene's germline CDR1 is SGHRS and CDR2 YFSETQ. The CDR3 is made up of 13 amino acids. V was trimmed by 1 base and J by 7 bases, leaving 12 bases between them. Here the CDR3 DNA reads TGCGCCAGCAGCTTGTATCCAGGGCAAGAGCAGTACTTC. Amino acid sequence: CASSLYPGQEQYF.

The chain combines TRBV7-9 with TRBJ1-4; 8 nucleotides match TRBD1. With 4 bases clipped from V and 7 bases from J, the junction kept 17 bases outside the gene matches. There are 18 residues in the CDR3. Germline loops: CDR1 SEHNR, CDR2 FQNEAQ (reference sequence). Written as DNA, the CDR3 is TGTGCCAGCAGCTCGAGTGGACAGGGAGGATTACGGGCTGAAAAACTGTTTTTT. This sequence encodes CASSSSGQGGLRAEKLFF. Full variable domain (outside the CDR3, taken from reference TRBV7-9 and TRBJ1-4): DTGVSQNPRHKITKRGQNVTFRCDPISEHNRLYWYRQTLGQGPEFLTYFQNEAQLEKSRLLSDRFSAERPKGSFSTLEIQRTEQGDSAMYLCASSSSGQGGLRAEKLFFGSGTQLSVL.

The CDR3: CASSWSGTGGGKLFF. Written as DNA, the CDR3 is TGTGCCAGCAGCTGGTCCGGGACAGGGGGAGGAAAACTGTTTTTT. The chain links TRBV7-2 to TRBJ1-4, with 11 bases identical to TRBD1. The CDR3 covers 15 residues. Losses at the gene ends were 4 bases for V and 10 bases for J; bases not matched to a gene: 8. Germline CDR1 and CDR2: SGHTA and FQGNSA. The full variable domain, its missing parts supplied by reference TRBV7-2 and TRBJ1-4, is GAGVSQSPSNKVTEKGKDVELRCDPISGHTALYWYRQSLGQGLEFLIYFQGNSAPDKSGLPSDRFSAERTGGSVSTLTIQRTQQEDSAVYLCASSWSGTGGGKLFFGSGTQLSVL.

The chain is built from TRBV4-1 and TRBJ1-5; 11 bases are shared with TRBD1. The CDR3 covers 15 residues. V trimming: 3 bases; J trimming: 6 bases; junction bases outside the gene matches: 4. CDR1 and CDR2 (germline): MGHRA, YSYEKL. The CDR3 loop reads CASSQGQGVFQPQHF. As DNA, the CDR3 is TGCGCCAGCAGCCAGGGACAGGGGGTTTTTCAGCCCCAGCATTTT.

The chain is built from TRBV27 and TRBJ2-7; tentatively, D is TRBD2 (5 bases). This CDR3 is built from 13 residues. CDR1 is MNHEY, CDR2 SMNVEV, per germline (reference sequence). The V end lost 4 bases, the J end lost 4 bases, and 11 bases lay between the germline ends. CDR3 loop: CASSWEQSYEQYF. The CDR3 nucleotides read TGTGCCAGCAGTTGGGAGCAATCTTACGAGCAGTACTTC.

This clone was detected a few times. The gene calls are TRBV9 and TRBJ2-3, with 8 nucleotides matching TRBD2. Germline V gene data show CDR1 as SGDLS and CDR2 as YYNGEE. After removal of 3 bases from V and 5 bases from J, the junction contained 11 bases not matched to a gene. The CDR3 covers 16 residues. The CDR3 sequence is CASSGGVAGRQDTQYF. The CDR3 region has the DNA TGTGCCAGCAGCGGCGGGGTAGCGGGGAGGCAAGATACGCAGTATTTT.

Only a few counts were recorded for this clone. This chain uses TRBV7-3 with TRBJ1-4; D remains ambiguous. The ends were cut back, 4 bases at V and 0 bases at J, with 9 bases in the middle. Germline V gives CDR1 SGHTA, CDR2 FQGTGA. The CDR3 spans 15 residues. This CDR3 reads CASSSRYATNEKLFF. CDR3 bases: TGTGCCAGCAGCTCCCGGTATGCAACTAATGAAAAACTGTTTTTT.

The chain carries TRBV27 and TRBJ1-1; D ambiguous. CDR3 size: 12 residues. CDR1 is MNHEY and CDR2 is SMNVEV in the germline V gene (reference sequence). V gave up 5 bases and J gave up 6 bases, with 10 bases separating them. The CDR3 DNA reads as TGTGCCAGCAGTCTCCTCGGGGCTGAAGCTTTCTTT. This codes for CASSLLGAEAFF.

This chain connects TRBV18 to TRBJ2-3, with unresolved D. Germline V lookup: CDR1 KGHSH, CDR2 LQKENI. This CDR3 contains 14 residues. Trimming left V 2 bases short and J 3 bases short, with 9 bases between. This chain's CDR3 is CASSPNTRTDTQYF. The DNA for the CDR3 is TGTGCCAGCTCACCAAATACTCGGACAGATACGCAGTATTTT. Full variable domain (missing parts from reference TRBV18 and TRBJ2-3): NAGVMQNPRHLVRRRGQEARLRCSPMKGHSHVYWYRQLPEEGLKFMVYLQKENIIDESGMPKERFSAEFPKEGPSILRIQQVVRGDSAAYFCASSPNTRTDTQYFGPGTRLTVL.

The rearrangement joins TRBV5-1 to TRBJ2-3; 7 positions agree with TRBD2. Germline trimming cut 3 bases from V and 5 bases from J; bases unmatched to any gene: 15. Per germline, CDR1 SGHRS and CDR2 YFSETQ. The CDR3 is 17 amino acids. CDR3 nucleotide sequence: TGCGCCAGCAGCTACCAAAAGCCGGGACTAAGTGTAGATACGCAGTATTTT. Protein product: CASSYQKPGLSVDTQYF.

This clone was recorded only once. The J gene is TRBJ2-7, the V gene TRBV25-1; no definite D call. The ends were cut back, 5 bases at V and 4 bases at J, with 6 bases in the middle. Germline CDR1 is MGHDK and CDR2 is SYGVNS. There are 11 residues in the CDR3. CDR3 in DNA: TGTGCCAGCAGTTTAGAATACGAGCAGTACTTC. It is translated as CASSLEYEQYF.

The CDR3 DNA follows: TGCGCCAGCAGCTTGAACAGTGCGAACACCGGGGAGCTGTTTTTT. Translation: CASSLNSANTGELFF. The chain employs TRBV5-1 and TRBJ2-2, with unresolved D. The CDR3 extends over 15 amino acids. Germline CDR1 SGHRS, CDR2 YFSETQ. The V end lost 1 base, the J end lost 0 bases, and 7 bases lay between the germline ends.

The gene calls are TRBV3-1 (or the pseudogene TRBV3-2) and TRBJ2-5, with a weak D call TRBD2 (5 bases). The CDR3 totals 14 residues. The germline CDR1 and CDR2 sequences are LGHDT and YNNKEL (reference sequence). V was pared by 3 bases and J by 0 bases, with 8 bases between. CDR3 residues: CASSQRAHQETQYF. Written as DNA, the CDR3 is TGTGCCAGCAGCCAGCGGGCCCACCAAGAGACCCAGTACTTC.

V gene TRBV11-2 combines with J gene TRBJ1-1; possible D gene TRBD1, 5 bases. The germline CDR1 and CDR2 sequences are SGHAT and FQNNGV. The CDR3 is made up of 14 amino acids. Trimming took 3 bases from V and 0 from J, leaving 8 bases between them. The CDR3 nucleotides are TGTGCCAGCAGCTTCAGACAGTTGAACACTGAAGCTTTCTTT. Amino acids: CASSFRQLNTEAFF.

This clone has only a few counts. The V call is TRBV19, the J call TRBJ1-2, with TRBD1 matching over 7 bases. This CDR3 has 15 residues. The V segment lost 5 bases and the J segment 7 bases; nucleotides outside the gene matches: 13. Germline CDR1 and CDR2: LNHDA and SQIVND (reference sequence). The CDR3 coding sequence is TGTGCCAGTAGTCAAACGCGCGGAGGGGGCTTTGGCTACACCTTC. Translating gives CASSQTRGGGFGYTF.

V and J are TRBV7-6 and TRBJ1-3, with D possibly TRBD1 on 5 matching bases. This CDR3 has 16 amino acids. Germline V gene data show CDR1 as SGHVS and CDR2 as FNYEAQ. Trimming took 0 bases from V and 2 from J, leaving 11 bases between them. The CDR3 spells CASSLALGLTGNTIYF. In DNA, the CDR3 is TGTGCCAGCAGCTTAGCGCTGGGACTTACTGGAAACACCATATATTTT. The full variable domain, its missing parts supplied by reference TRBV7-6 and TRBJ1-3, is GAGVSQSPRYKVTKRGQDVALRCDPISGHVSLYWYRQALGQGPEFLTYFNYEAQQDKSGLPNDRFSAERPEGSISTLTIQRTEQRDSAMYRCASSLALGLTGNTIYFGEGSWLTVV.